The 5 T cell receptor beta chains below were found in one sample sequenced in a study of T-cell memory formation after mild COVID-19. TCRdb itself ran the 5' RACE reads through MiXCR, one entry per CDR3 protein. The sample carries approximately 430,000 distinct CDR3 sequences, about a quarter recorded once. Sequencing input: PBMCs or a T cell subset sorted from them (not recorded which). The receptors shown here come from an adult woman who had mild COVID-19 (a few samples of this study predate the infection). Cell type and time point are not known.

The chain couples TRBV3-1 to TRBJ2-5; TRBD2 matches at 7 bases. Germline V gene data show CDR1 as LGHDT and CDR2 as YNNKEL (reference sequence). The ends lost 5 bases at V and 5 bases at J; junction bases unmatched: 14. This CDR3 region has 16 residues. The CDR3 DNA is TGTGCCAGCAGCTCTCCCCGTGGGGATAGCGGGGAGACCCAGTACTTC. This codes for CASSSPRGDSGETQYF.

Many counts were recorded for this clonotype. The chain employs TRBV7-2 and TRBJ2-3, with D uncertain. Looked up from germline, CDR1 is SGHTA and CDR2 is FQGNSA. There are 13 residues in the CDR3. Trimming left V 6 bases short and J 0 bases short, with 7 bases between. The CDR3 is CASSFLSTDTQYF. The CDR3 bases are TGTGCCAGCAGTTTTCTTAGCACAGATACGCAGTATTTT.

CDR3 region: CALDRGPYEQYF. The CDR3 DNA sequence: TGTGCCTTAGACAGGGGGCCGTACGAGCAGTACTTC. The rearrangement links TRBV30 to TRBJ2-7; 10 positions agree with TRBD1. Germline trimming cut 7 bases from V and 4 bases from J; bases unmatched to any gene: 4. This CDR3 is 12 amino acids long. The germline CDR1 and CDR2 sequences are GTSNPN and SVGIG (reference sequence).

This clonotype occurred many times. The chain couples TRBV5-1 to TRBJ1-2; D may be TRBD1 (6 bases). The CDR3 has 15 amino acids. Trimming removed 0 bases from V and 4 bases from J, with 13 bases in between. CDR1 and CDR2 from the germline V gene are SGHRS and YFSETQ. CDR3 residues: CASSLGTEFLYGYTF. The CDR3 nucleotides read TGCGCCAGCAGCTTGGGGACAGAGTTCCTCTATGGCTACACCTTC.

This sequence joins TRBV5-1 and TRBJ1-3; D is unresolved. V was clipped by 4 bases and J by 0 bases, with 14 bases between them. Germline V gene lookup returns CDR1 SGHRS and CDR2 YFSETQ. The CDR3 consists of 16 residues. The CDR3 DNA follows: TGCGCCAGCAGCATGGTAACGGAGAGCTCTGGAAACACCATATATTTT. Its translation is CASSMVTESSGNTIYF.